The 6 T cell receptor beta chains presented below share a single source sample, sequenced in a study of CD8 T cells in Susac syndrome. Reverse transcription of roughly 0.5 to 1 ug RNA was carried out with random hexamers. Each CDR3 protein gets one entry after TCRdb re-called the immunoSEQ multiplex PCR reads with MiXCR. The table includes about 84,000 distinct CDR3 sequences, about 93% detected once. Sequencing was performed on CD8+ T cells from PBMCs. These receptors were obtained from a human donor in good health.

This rearrangement joins TRBV7-9 to TRBJ1-2, with TRBD1 as a possible D gene (5 bases). This CDR3 is built from 13 residues. From germline, CDR1 is SEHNR and CDR2 FQNEAQ (reference sequence). Deletions cut 2 bases from V and 5 bases from J, with 9 bases between. CDR3 sequence (DNA): TGTGCCAGCAGCTTATCCAGGGCTTATGGCTACACCTTC. As protein: CASSLSRAYGYTF.

In its sample, this clonotype was seen once. This CDR3 reads CASSRQGNTGELFF. The CDR3 DNA reads TGTGCCAGCAGCCGTCAGGGGAACACCGGGGAGCTGTTTTTT. The chain couples TRBV11-2 to TRBJ2-2, with D maybe TRBD1 (5 bases). This CDR3 has 14 amino acids. From germline, CDR1 is SGHAT and CDR2 FQNNGV. Trimming cost V 5 bases and J 1 base, with 8 bases left between them.

The V and J genes are TRBV3-1 and TRBJ1-2, with a tentative D call TRBD1 (5 bases). CDR1 is LGHDT and CDR2 is YNNKEL in the germline V gene (reference sequence). CDR3 length: 14 amino acids. V was pared by 0 bases and J by 6 bases, with 11 bases between. For the CDR3, the DNA is TGTGCCAGCAGCCAAGATCGGGCAGGGAATGGCTACACCTTC. Translating gives CASSQDRAGNGYTF.

J is TRBJ2-7 and V is TRBV6-2 or TRBV6-3, with D perhaps assigned TRBD1 or TRBD2 (5 bases each). CDR3 length: 14 amino acids. V lost 2 bases and J 7 bases, leaving 15 bases between the germline ends. CDR1 and CDR2 (germline): MNHEY, SVGEGT. CDR3 sequence reads: CASSYVGGMVEQYF. The CDR3 DNA follows: TGTGCCAGCAGTTACGTTGGGGGTATGGTGGAGCAGTACTTC.

The V call is TRBV7-9, the J call TRBJ1-2; weak D call: TRBD1 (5 bases). This CDR3 region has 14 residues. CDR1 SEHNR and CDR2 FQNEAQ come from the germline V gene (reference sequence). V lost 5 bases and J 8 bases, leaving 18 bases between the germline ends. CDR3 amino acids: CASSLGVPEGGYTF. Written as DNA, the CDR3 is TGTGCCAGCAGCCTAGGGGTCCCCGAGGGGGGCTACACCTTC.

This sequence joins TRBV13 and TRBJ2-3; 12 bases map to TRBD2. Germline CDR1 is PRHDT and CDR2 is FYEKMQ (reference sequence). Losses at the gene ends were 6 bases for V and 6 bases for J; bases not matched to a gene: 13. The CDR3 sequence is 17 residues long. This chain's CDR3 is CASSHPETSGGRDTQYF. The CDR3 nucleotides read TGTGCCAGCAGTCATCCTGAGACTAGCGGGGGACGCGATACGCAGTATTTT.